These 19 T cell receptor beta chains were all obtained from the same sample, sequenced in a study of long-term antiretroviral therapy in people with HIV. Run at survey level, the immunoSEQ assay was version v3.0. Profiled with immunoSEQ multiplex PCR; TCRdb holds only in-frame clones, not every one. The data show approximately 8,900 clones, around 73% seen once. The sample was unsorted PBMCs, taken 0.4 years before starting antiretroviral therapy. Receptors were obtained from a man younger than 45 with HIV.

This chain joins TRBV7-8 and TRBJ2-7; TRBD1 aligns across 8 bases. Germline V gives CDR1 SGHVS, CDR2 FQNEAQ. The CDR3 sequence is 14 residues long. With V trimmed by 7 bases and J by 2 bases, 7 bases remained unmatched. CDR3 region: CASNSRGPTYEQYF. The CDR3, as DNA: TGTGCCAGCAACTCCAGGGGGCCGACCTACGAGCAGTACTTC.

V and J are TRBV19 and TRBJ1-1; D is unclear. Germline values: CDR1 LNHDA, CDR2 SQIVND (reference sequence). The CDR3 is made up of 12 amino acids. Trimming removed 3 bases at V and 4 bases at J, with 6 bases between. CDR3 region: CASSMWGTEAFF. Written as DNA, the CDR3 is TGTGCCAGTAGTATGTGGGGCACTGAAGCTTTCTTT.

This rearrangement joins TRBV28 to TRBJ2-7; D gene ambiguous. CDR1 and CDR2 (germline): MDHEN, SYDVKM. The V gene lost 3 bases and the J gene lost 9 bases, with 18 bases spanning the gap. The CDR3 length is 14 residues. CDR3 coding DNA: TGTGCCAGCAGTTTTGTTGTCGGCCGGGCCGGGCAGTACTTC. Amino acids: CASSFVVGRAGQYF.

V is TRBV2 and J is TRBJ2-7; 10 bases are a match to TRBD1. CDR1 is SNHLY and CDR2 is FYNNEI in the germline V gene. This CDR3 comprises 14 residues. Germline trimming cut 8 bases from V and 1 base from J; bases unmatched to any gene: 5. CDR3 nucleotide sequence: TGTGCCAGCCAGGGACAGGGGTCTTCCTACGAGCAGTACTTC. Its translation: CASQGQGSSYEQYF.

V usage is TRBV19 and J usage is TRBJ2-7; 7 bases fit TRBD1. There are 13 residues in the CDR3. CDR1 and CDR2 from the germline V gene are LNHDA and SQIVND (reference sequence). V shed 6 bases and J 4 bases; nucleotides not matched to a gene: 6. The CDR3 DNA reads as TGTGCCAGTAGGGGACAGACCCCATACGAGCAGTACTTC. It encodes CASRGQTPYEQYF.

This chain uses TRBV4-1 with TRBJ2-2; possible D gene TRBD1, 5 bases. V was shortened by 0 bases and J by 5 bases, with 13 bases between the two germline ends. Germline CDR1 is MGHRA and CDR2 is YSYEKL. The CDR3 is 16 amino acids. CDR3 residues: CASSQDGQGGTGELFF. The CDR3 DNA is TGCGCCAGCAGCCAAGATGGGCAGGGCGGAACCGGGGAGCTGTTTTTT.

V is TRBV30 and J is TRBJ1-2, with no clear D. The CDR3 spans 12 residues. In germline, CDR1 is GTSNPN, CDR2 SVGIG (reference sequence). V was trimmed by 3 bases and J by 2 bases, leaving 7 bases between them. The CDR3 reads CAWRTANYGYTF. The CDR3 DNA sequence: TGTGCCTGGAGGACGGCCAACTATGGCTACACCTTC.

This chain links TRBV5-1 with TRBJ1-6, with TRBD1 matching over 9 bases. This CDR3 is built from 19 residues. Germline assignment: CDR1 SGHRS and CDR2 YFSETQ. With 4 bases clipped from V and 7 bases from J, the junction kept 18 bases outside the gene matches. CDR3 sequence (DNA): TGCGCCAGCAGCCGCGAGGGGGGACAGGGCCCCCTGGGGAATTCACCCCTCCACTTT. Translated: CASSREGGQGPLGNSPLHF.

CDR3 amino acids: CASSGGWNQPQHF. CDR3 sequence (DNA): TGTGCCAGCAGTGGAGGATGGAATCAGCCCCAGCATTTT. The V gene is TRBV6-1, the J gene TRBJ1-5; D unclear. This CDR3 comprises 13 residues. Germline loops: CDR1 MNHNS, CDR2 SASEGT. Trimming pared 4 bases from V and 4 bases from J, leaving 8 bases between.

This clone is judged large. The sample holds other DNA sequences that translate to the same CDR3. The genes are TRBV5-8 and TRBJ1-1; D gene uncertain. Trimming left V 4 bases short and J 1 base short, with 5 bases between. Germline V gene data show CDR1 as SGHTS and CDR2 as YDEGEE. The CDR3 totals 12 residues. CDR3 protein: CASSPGNTEAFF. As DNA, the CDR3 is TGTGCCAGCAGCCCCGGGAACACTGAAGCTTTCTTT.

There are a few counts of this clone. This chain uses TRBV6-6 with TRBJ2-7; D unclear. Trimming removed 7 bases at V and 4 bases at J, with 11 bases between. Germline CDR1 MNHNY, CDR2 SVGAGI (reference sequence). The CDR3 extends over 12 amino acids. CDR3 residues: CASTTSGYEQYF. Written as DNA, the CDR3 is TGTGCCAGCACGACCTCAGGTTACGAGCAGTACTTC.

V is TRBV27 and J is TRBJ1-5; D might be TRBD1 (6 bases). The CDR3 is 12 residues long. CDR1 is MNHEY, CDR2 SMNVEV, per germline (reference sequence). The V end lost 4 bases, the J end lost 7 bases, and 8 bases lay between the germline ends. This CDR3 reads CASSYQGQPQHF. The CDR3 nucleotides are TGTGCCAGCAGTTACCAGGGGCAGCCCCAGCATTTT.

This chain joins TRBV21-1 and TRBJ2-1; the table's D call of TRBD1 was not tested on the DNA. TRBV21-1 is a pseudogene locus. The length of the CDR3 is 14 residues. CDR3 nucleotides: TGTGCCAGCAGCACCCGAAGACAGGGCTGGGAGCAGTTCTTC. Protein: CASSTRRQGWEQFF.

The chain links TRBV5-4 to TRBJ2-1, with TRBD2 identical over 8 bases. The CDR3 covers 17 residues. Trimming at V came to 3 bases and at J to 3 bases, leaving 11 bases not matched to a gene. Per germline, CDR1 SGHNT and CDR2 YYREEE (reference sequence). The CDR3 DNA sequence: TGTGCCAGCAGCTCACGGTCCAGCGGGAGTTTCTACAATGAGCAGTTCTTC. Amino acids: CASSSRSSGSFYNEQFF.

CDR3 residues: CAISDTQGNYGYTF. The CDR3, as DNA: TGTGCCATCAGTGATACACAGGGTAACTATGGCTACACCTTC. The gene calls are TRBV10-3 and TRBJ1-2; a weak D match, TRBD1 (6 bases). The CDR3 has 14 amino acids. Germline V gene sequence: CDR1 ENHRY, CDR2 SYGVKD. V was cut by 3 bases and J by 1 base, with 9 bases left in between.

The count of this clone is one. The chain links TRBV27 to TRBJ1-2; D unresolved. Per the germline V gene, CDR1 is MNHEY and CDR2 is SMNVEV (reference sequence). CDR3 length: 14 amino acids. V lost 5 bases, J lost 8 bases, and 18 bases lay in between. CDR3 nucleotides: TGTGCCAGCAGTCGAACCAACGAAGAATGGGGCTACACCTTC. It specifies CASSRTNEEWGYTF.

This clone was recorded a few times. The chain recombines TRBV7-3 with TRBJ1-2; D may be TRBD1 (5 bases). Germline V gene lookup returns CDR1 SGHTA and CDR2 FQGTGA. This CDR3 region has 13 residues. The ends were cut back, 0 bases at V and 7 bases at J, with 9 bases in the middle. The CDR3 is CASSLTGGGGYTF. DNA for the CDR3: TGTGCCAGCAGCTTAACGGGCGGGGGTGGCTACACCTTC.

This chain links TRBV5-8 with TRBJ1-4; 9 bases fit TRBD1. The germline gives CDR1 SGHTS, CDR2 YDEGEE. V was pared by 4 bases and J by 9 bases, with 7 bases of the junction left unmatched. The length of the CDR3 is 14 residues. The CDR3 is CASSVDRGEQKLFF. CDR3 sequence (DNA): TGTGCCAGCAGCGTGGACAGGGGAGAACAAAAACTGTTTTTT.

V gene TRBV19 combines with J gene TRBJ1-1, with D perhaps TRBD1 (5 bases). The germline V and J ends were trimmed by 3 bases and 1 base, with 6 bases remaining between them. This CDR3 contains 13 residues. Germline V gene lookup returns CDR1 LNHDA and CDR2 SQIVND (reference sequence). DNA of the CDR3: TGTGCCAGTAGTATTCAGGGGAACACTGAAGCTTTCTTT. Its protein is CASSIQGNTEAFF.